This TCR beta chain was captured by sequencing in a study of blood T cell repertoires in COVID-19 (dated by TCRdb to the early 2020s). As for the study more broadly: Collaborator samples came from the United States, Italy and Spain and covered acute and convalescent phases of COVID-19. The material from the prospective study consisted of cDNA or gDNA derived from T cells, B-cell-depleted T cells, or PBMCs. The dataset comprised deeply sampled blood TCRbeta repertoires from subjects exposed to, actively infected with, or recovered from COVID-19. The repertoires were made available in a free public database intended to serve as a resource for research on the immune response to SARS-CoV-2. Samples were obtained from the ongoing ImmuneRACE study (first 160 participants) and from over 1,000 subjects provided by 6 global collaborators. A de-identified subject ID, COVID-19 status, age in years and sex were almost always included in the sample metadata. Where available, HLA class I and class II types were obtained from metadata supplied by the sample provider rather than from assay-based typing. On the study overall, not on this receptor specifically: The amount of clinical and demographic metadata varied by source and participant and was provided uncurated.

A second Seattle source provided samples from volunteer blood donors who had recovered from COVID-19. Whole blood was collected in K2EDTA tubes by collaborating institutions according to the institutions' own protocols. For TCRbeta analysis, collaborator samples were shipped as frozen whole blood, as isolated PBMCs, or as DNA extracted from either sample type. V loses 4 bases at its end and J loses 5 bases; junction bases beyond the gene matches: 0. Reading from cysteine to phenylalanine, the CDR3 counts 11 amino acids. Only the CDR3 DNA stays, 33 bases, in frame from base 1. CDR1 and CDR2 were assigned from the germline V gene (reference sequence) as GTSNPN and SVGIG. Regarding this clone: Its antigen target is currently unknown. Base quality data are lacking; no much larger clone is found one base away.

TCRbeta CDR3 regions were amplified from genomic DNA by means of the immunoSEQ Assay, a bias-controlled multiplex PCR. The paper's data handling went like this. The number of nucleated cells in each sample was estimated by amplification of reference gene primers within the assay. To quantify the absolute abundance of each unique TCRbeta CDR3 rearrangement, sequence reads were collapsed and filtered. Productive Simpson clonality was computed per sample as the square root of Simpson's diversity index over productive rearrangements. As stored in TCRdb, this immuneACCESS dataset retains in-frame rearrangements with V and J assigned. A fraction of the clones does not appear; measured against another copy, unresolved V genes explain less than half of the discrepancy, and the remainder lacks a known reason. The D gene and trimming were derived from the DNA, and the V and J assignments and clone size from that table. The sample contains fewer than 200,000 clones, roughly 87% of them found a single time. 1.5% to 2% of the sample is held by the ten biggest clonotypes.

This TCR derives from a young man who had recovered from COVID-19. The chain is assembled from TRBV30 and TRBJ2-3; TRBD1 fits 7 bases in the junction. Input material: peripheral blood. The sequenced DNA: TGTGCCTGGACAGGGGGAGATACGCAGTATTTT. It encodes CAWTGGDTQYF. The CDR3, completed at both ends by the reference TRBV30 and TRBJ2-3 genes, gives the full variable domain SQTIHQWPATLVQPVGSPLSLECTVEGTSNPNLYWYRQAAGRGLQLLFYSVGIGQISSEVPQNLSASRPQDRQFILSSKKLLLSDSGFYLCAWTGGDTQYFGPGTRLTVL.